Listed here are 30 T cell receptor beta chains from one sample, sequenced in a study of PD-L1 blockade in urothelial cancer. Clones were sequenced by immunoSEQ multiplex PCR, and TCRdb holds only the in-frame ones, with some missing. Of about 82,000 clones listed, 82% are singletons. This material consisted of PBMCs, taken around atezolizumab (anti-PD-L1) treatment. These receptors originate from a man between 65 and 85 years old with urothelial cancer.

The gene calls are TRBV2 and TRBJ2-3; 12 bases are a match to TRBD2. Germline V gene lookup returns CDR1 SNHLY and CDR2 FYNNEI. The CDR3 contains 16 residues. With 6 bases clipped from V and 4 bases from J, the junction kept 8 bases outside the gene matches. CDR3 coding DNA: TGTGCCAGCAGGGTTTCTAGCGGGGGGGCCTCAGATACGCAGTATTTT. Its translation: CASRVSSGGASDTQYF.

The V gene is TRBV5-4, the J gene TRBJ2-3; 7 positions match TRBD1. The length of the CDR3 is 16 residues. CDR1 and CDR2 from the germline V gene are SGHNT and YYREEE (reference sequence). Trimming cost V 0 bases and J 0 bases; bases outside gene matches: 4. The CDR3 coding sequence is TGTGCCAGCAGCTTGGAACCAGGGGGTAGCACAGATACGCAGTATTTT. Translation gives CASSLEPGGSTDTQYF.

This chain uses TRBV6-5 with TRBJ2-7, with 7 positions matching TRBD1. Trimming at V came to 0 bases and at J to 2 bases, leaving 4 bases not matched to a gene. Per the germline V gene, CDR1 is MNHEY and CDR2 is SVGAGI. This CDR3 contains 15 residues. This CDR3 is CASSYSRDSAYEQYF. The CDR3 coding sequence is TGTGCCAGCAGTTACTCGAGGGACAGTGCCTACGAGCAGTACTTC.

The chain joins TRBV6-5 to TRBJ1-5, with 8 bases lining up with TRBD1. The CDR3 covers 15 residues. Losses at the gene ends were 5 bases for V and 2 bases for J; bases not matched to a gene: 5. The germline CDR1 and CDR2 sequences are MNHEY and SVGAGI. The CDR3 DNA reads as TGTGCCAGCAGTCGGACAGGGCTGGGCAATCAGCCCCAGCATTTT. Its translation is CASSRTGLGNQPQHF.

The chain employs TRBV10-2 and TRBJ2-7; a weak D match, TRBD1 (5 bases). Germline V CDR1 and CDR2: WSHSY, SAAADI. Deletions cut 5 bases from V and 6 bases from J, with 11 bases between. CDR3 size: 12 residues. CDR3 loop: CASSQGRREQYF. For the CDR3, the DNA is TGCGCCAGCAGTCAGGGAAGGCGCGAGCAGTACTTC.

The chain uses TRBV4-2 and TRBJ2-3; 10 nucleotides agree with TRBD2. From germline, CDR1 is LGHNA and CDR2 YNFKEQ. The J segment lost 3 bases and the V segment lost 2 bases, leaving 5 bases of the junction unmatched. The length of the CDR3 is 16 residues. The CDR3 region has the DNA TGTGCCAGCAGCCAACTAGCGGGGGAGTGGACAGATACGCAGTATTTT. Translated, it gives CASSQLAGEWTDTQYF.

The genes are TRBV4-3 and TRBJ1-1, with TRBD1 matching 10 bases. With 1 base clipped from V and 1 base from J, the junction kept 12 bases outside the gene matches. The CDR3 spans 19 residues. Germline CDR1 LGHNA, CDR2 YSLEER. In DNA, the CDR3 is TGCGCCAGCAGCCAAGGCCTCGACAGGGGGCACGACACGAACACTGAAGCTTTCTTT. It specifies CASSQGLDRGHDTNTEAFF.

V is TRBV19 and J is TRBJ1-1; D ambiguous. The V end lost 3 bases, the J end lost 1 base, and 9 bases lay between the germline ends. The germline V gene encodes CDR1 LNHDA and CDR2 SQIVND (reference sequence). CDR3 size: 14 residues. The CDR3 bases are TGTGCCAGTAGTATGGGCCCGGCGAACACTGAAGCTTTCTTT. Translation: CASSMGPANTEAFF.

The chain has TRBV7-2 and TRBJ2-3, with 12 bases lining up with TRBD2. J was trimmed by 10 bases and V by 0 bases; bases with no gene match: 5. This CDR3 has 15 residues. Germline assignment: CDR1 SGHTA and CDR2 FQGNSA. The CDR3 loop reads CASSLALAGGRPQYF. As DNA, the CDR3 is TGTGCCAGCAGCTTAGCACTAGCGGGAGGTCGTCCGCAGTATTTT.

This clone was counted only a few times. J is TRBJ1-5 and V is TRBV7-8; perhaps TRBD1 as D (5 bases). V was cut by 4 bases and J by 3 bases, with 7 bases left in between. The CDR3 length is 13 residues. Germline V CDR1 and CDR2: SGHVS, FQNEAQ. DNA of the CDR3: TGTGCCAGCAGCTGGGACTACAATCAGCCCCAGCATTTT. It yields the protein CASSWDYNQPQHF.

The genes are TRBV11-3 and TRBJ2-1; D not certain. Per germline, CDR1 SGHNT and CDR2 YENEEA. This CDR3 region has 14 residues. Trimming left V 1 base short and J 5 bases short, with 9 bases between. The CDR3 spells CASSLVLLHNEQFF. The CDR3 DNA reads as TGTGCCAGCAGCTTAGTATTGCTACACAATGAGCAGTTCTTC.

The J gene is TRBJ2-3, the V gene TRBV5-6, with 9 bases that match TRBD2. Germline V CDR1 and CDR2: SGHDT, YYEEEE. The CDR3 spans 15 residues. V lost 4 bases to trimming and J lost 2 bases; unmatched junction nucleotides: 5. As DNA, the CDR3 is TGTGCCAGCAGCACCCTAGCGGGGCCCACAGATACGCAGTATTTT. Translated, it gives CASSTLAGPTDTQYF. The full variable domain, rest sourced from reference TRBV5-6 and TRBJ2-3, is DAGVTQSPTHLIKTRGQQVTLRCSPKSGHDTVSWYQQALGQGPQFIFQYYEEEERQRGNFPDRFSGHQFPNYSSELNVNALLLGDSALYLCASSTLAGPTDTQYFGPGTRLTVL.

V gene TRBV7-8 combines with J gene TRBJ2-1; 9 bases are a match to TRBD2. CDR1 is SGHVS and CDR2 is FQNEAQ in the germline V gene. The CDR3 loop spans 12 amino acids. V lost 8 bases to trimming and J lost 8 bases; unmatched junction nucleotides: 4. The CDR3 DNA reads TGTGCCAGCCAGCGGGGGGTCTATGAGCAGTTCTTC. Translation: CASQRGVYEQFF. The full variable domain, completed using reference TRBV7-8 and TRBJ2-1, is GAGVSQSPRYKVAKRGQDVALRCDPISGHVSLFWYQQALGQGPEFLTYFQNEAQLDKSGLPSDRFFAERPEGSVSTLKIQRTQQEDSAVYLCASQRGVYEQFFGPGTRLTVL.

This clone was observed a handful of times. The V gene is TRBV28, the J gene TRBJ1-2, with 7 nucleotides matching TRBD1. There are 13 residues in the CDR3. V gave up 7 bases and J gave up 5 bases; unmatched junction bases: 7. Germline values: CDR1 MDHEN, CDR2 SYDVKM. CDR3 sequence: CASTWGQRYGYTF. Written as DNA, the CDR3 is TGTGCCAGCACCTGGGGACAGAGGTATGGCTACACCTTC.

V is TRBV6-6 and J is TRBJ2-1; 7 bases fit TRBD2. Germline CDR1 and CDR2: MNHNY and SVGAGI (reference sequence). The CDR3 has 15 amino acids. With 0 bases clipped from V and 5 bases from J, the junction kept 4 bases outside the gene matches. CDR3: CASSYSVGGNNEQFF. The DNA of the CDR3 is TGTGCCAGCAGTTACTCGGTGGGAGGGAACAATGAGCAGTTCTTC.

This sequence joins TRBV5-4 and TRBJ2-5; 11 bases are a match to TRBD2. The length of the CDR3 is 16 residues. V lost 4 bases and J lost 0; bases outside the gene matches: 5. Germline assignment: CDR1 SGHNT and CDR2 YYREEE (reference sequence). The CDR3 loop reads CASSVLAGDDQETQYF. The DNA for the CDR3 is TGTGCCAGCAGCGTACTAGCGGGAGATGACCAAGAGACCCAGTACTTC.

The chain carries TRBV18 and TRBJ2-7, with a weak D call TRBD1 (6 bases). Germline V gives CDR1 KGHSH, CDR2 LQKENI. Trimming pared 4 bases from V and 5 bases from J, leaving 12 bases between. The CDR3 contains 13 residues. The CDR3 region is CASSQGSGDEQYF. The CDR3 DNA is TGTGCCAGCTCACAGGGTTCAGGGGACGAGCAGTACTTC.

This chain uses TRBV5-5 with TRBJ1-2; 9 bases map to TRBD1. V was pared by 4 bases and J by 3 bases, with 4 bases of the junction left unmatched. Germline assignment: CDR1 SGHKS and CDR2 YYEKEE (reference sequence). This CDR3 comprises 14 residues. The CDR3 is CASSPRDRDYGYTF. The CDR3 bases are TGTGCCAGCAGCCCCCGGGACAGGGACTATGGCTACACCTTC.

This clone has just one count. V usage is TRBV19 and J usage is TRBJ1-4, with unresolved D. The CDR3 extends over 15 amino acids. V shed 3 bases and J shed 3 bases, with 11 bases lying between them. The germline V gene has CDR1 LNHDA and CDR2 SQIVND (reference sequence). CDR3 sequence: CASSMGLTANEKLFF. The CDR3 region has the DNA TGTGCCAGTAGTATGGGCCTAACGGCTAATGAAAAACTGTTTTTT. Filled out from reference TRBV19 and TRBJ1-4, the complete variable domain reads DGGITQSPKYLFRKEGQNVTLSCEQNLNHDAMYWYRQDPGQGLRLIYYSQIVNDFQKGDIAEGYSVSREKKESFPLTVTSAQKNPTAFYLCASSMGLTANEKLFFGSGTQLSVL.

The chain uses TRBV5-1 and TRBJ2-7; 9 bases align to TRBD1. Germline-derived CDR1 and CDR2 are SGHRS and YFSETQ. V dropped 4 bases and J dropped 6; count of bases not matched to a gene: 8. CDR3 length: 14 amino acids. CDR3 amino acids: CASSTGTGLGEQYF. For the CDR3, the DNA is TGCGCCAGCAGCACAGGGACAGGGCTGGGCGAGCAGTACTTC.

This chain uses TRBV11-3 with TRBJ1-1; the match to TRBD1 covers 7 bases. CDR3 length: 13 amino acids. The germline V gene has CDR1 SGHNT and CDR2 YENEEA. The trim removed 6 bases at V and 1 base at J, leaving 2 bases unmatched. CDR3 sequence (DNA): TGTGCCAGCAGTCGGGACAGGAACACTGAAGCTTTCTTT. Protein sequence: CASSRDRNTEAFF.

The sample holds a few counts of this clone. The chain couples TRBV9 to TRBJ2-2; the D gene is possibly TRBD1 (6 bases). The CDR3 spans 13 residues. The germline CDR1 and CDR2 sequences are SGDLS and YYNGEE. V lost 8 bases, J lost 4 bases, and 12 bases lay in between. The CDR3 DNA sequence: TGTGCCAGTCGACAGGACCTCACCGGGGAGCTGTTTTTT. It is translated as CASRQDLTGELFF.

V usage is TRBV19 and J usage is TRBJ2-3; TRBD1 agrees at 7 bases. CDR3 length equals 15 residues. The germline V gene has CDR1 LNHDA and CDR2 SQIVND (reference sequence). With 4 bases clipped from V and 5 bases from J, the junction kept 9 bases outside the gene matches. The CDR3 is CASSTPGPGGDTQYF. CDR3 nucleotides: TGTGCCAGTAGTACCCCTGGACCAGGGGGAGATACGCAGTATTTT.

The chain is built from TRBV13 and TRBJ2-4; TRBD2 matches 11 bases. This CDR3 has 17 residues. V was pared by 7 bases and J by 1 base, with 9 bases of the junction left unmatched. Germline CDR1 and CDR2: PRHDT and FYEKMQ (reference sequence). CDR3 in amino acids: CASTMGASGRAKNIQYF. The DNA for the CDR3 is TGTGCCAGCACCATGGGGGCTAGCGGGAGGGCCAAAAACATTCAGTACTTC.

V usage is TRBV5-6 and J usage is TRBJ2-7; 9 nucleotides agree with TRBD2. Trimming removed 1 base from V and 7 bases from J; junction bases left unmatched: 9. CDR3 length equals 15 residues. Germline-derived CDR1 and CDR2 are SGHDT and YYEEEE. This CDR3 reads CASSLLAGVVREQYF. The CDR3 DNA sequence: TGTGCCAGCAGCTTGTTAGCGGGGGTTGTGAGAGAGCAGTACTTC.

The chain links TRBV6-5 to TRBJ2-2; TRBD1 might be the D (6 bases). Germline lookup yields CDR1 MNHEY and CDR2 SVGAGI. This CDR3 has 16 amino acids. V lost 0 bases to trimming and J lost 3 bases, with 11 bases between them. CDR3 protein: CASSYSRDTDTGELFF. DNA for the CDR3: TGTGCCAGCAGTTACTCGAGGGACACCGACACCGGGGAGCTGTTTTTT.

V gene TRBV19 combines with J gene TRBJ2-5; 10 positions match TRBD1. From germline, CDR1 is LNHDA and CDR2 SQIVND (reference sequence). Losses at the gene ends were 1 base for V and 2 bases for J; bases not matched to a gene: 7. CDR3 size: 17 residues. In nucleotides, the CDR3 is TGTGCCAGTAGTATAGGAGGAGGGACAGGGGCACAAGAGACCCAGTACTTC. As protein: CASSIGGGTGAQETQYF. Variable domain in full (rest from reference TRBV19 and TRBJ2-5): DGGITQSPKYLFRKEGQNVTLSCEQNLNHDAMYWYRQDPGQGLRLIYYSQIVNDFQKGDIAEGYSVSREKKESFPLTVTSAQKNPTAFYLCASSIGGGTGAQETQYFGPGTRLLVL.

V is TRBV5-1 and J is TRBJ2-3; 11 bases are a match to TRBD2. This CDR3 comprises 13 residues. The V and J ends lost 4 bases and 11 bases, in that order; junction bases with no gene match: 6. Germline V gives CDR1 SGHRS, CDR2 YFSETQ. The CDR3 nucleotides are TGCGCCAGCAGCAAGACTAGCGGGGCTTGGCAGTATTTT. Translated, it gives CASSKTSGAWQYF.

The chain recombines TRBV7-8 with TRBJ1-2, with D unclear. CDR3 length: 13 amino acids. The V and J ends lost 5 bases and 1 base respectively, with 8 bases between them. In germline, CDR1 is SGHVS, CDR2 FQNEAQ. CDR3 coding DNA: TGTGCCAGCAGCAAAAGCATTAACTATGGCTACACCTTC. It codes for CASSKSINYGYTF.

The chain carries TRBV5-6 and TRBJ1-2; D gene ambiguous. The germline CDR1 and CDR2 sequences are SGHDT and YYEEEE. V was pared by 1 base and J by 3 bases, with 10 bases between. The CDR3 is made up of 14 amino acids. CDR3 nucleotide sequence: TGTGCCAGCAGCTTGAATCTAGGTGACTATGGCTACACCTTC. Its translation: CASSLNLGDYGYTF.